The 19 T cell receptor beta chains presented below share a single source sample, sequenced in a study of T cells in Graves' hyperthyroidism and ophthalmopathy. Amplified TCR beta CDR3 regions came from RNA transcripts. An initial round of RT-PCR targeting the TCR CDR3 relied on the HTBI primer set. TCRdb re-derived calls from the multiplex PCR reads in MiXCR, one entry per CDR3 protein. The sample contains 300,000 or so distinct CDR3 sequences, 20% to 25% of which appear only once. Material for sequencing was blood. All receptors derive from a woman between 50 and 59 years old with Graves' hyperthyroidism.

This clonotype was picked up a small number of times. This chain joins TRBV19 and TRBJ1-5; 8 bases map to TRBD1. J lost 6 bases, V lost 7 bases, and 2 bases had no gene match. Germline V gives CDR1 LNHDA, CDR2 SQIVND (reference sequence). The CDR3 covers 12 residues. CDR3 bases: TGTGCCAGTACCGACAGGGGTCAGCCCCAGCATTTT. It encodes CASTDRGQPQHF. The whole variable domain, remainder taken from reference TRBV19 and TRBJ1-5, is DGGITQSPKYLFRKEGQNVTLSCEQNLNHDAMYWYRQDPGQGLRLIYYSQIVNDFQKGDIAEGYSVSREKKESFPLTVTSAQKNPTAFYLCASTDRGQPQHFGDGTRLSIL.

The V gene is TRBV20-1, the J gene TRBJ2-7; 8 bases are a match to TRBD2. The CDR3 runs 14 residues. Germline lookup yields CDR1 DFQATT and CDR2 SNEGSKA (reference sequence). With 3 bases clipped from V and 2 bases from J, the junction kept 6 bases outside the gene matches. This CDR3 is CSARKAGAAYEQYF. The CDR3 coding sequence is TGCAGTGCTAGGAAAGCGGGAGCGGCCTACGAGCAGTACTTC.

This clonotype was recorded many times. CDR3 amino acids: CASIRADHNEQFF. The CDR3 DNA is TGTGCCAGCATCCGGGCGGACCACAATGAGCAGTTCTTC. The chain has TRBV7-9 and TRBJ2-1; D gene unclear. CDR1 is SEHNR and CDR2 is FQNEAQ in the germline V gene (reference sequence). The V and J ends lost 7 bases and 5 bases respectively, with 12 bases between them. The CDR3 covers 13 residues.

This clonotype was detected many times. CDR3 DNA: TGTGCCAGCAGCCAAGATCTCCTAGCAACCGGCAATGAGCAGTTCTTC. Its protein product is CASSQDLLATGNEQFF. The V call is TRBV4-2, the J call TRBJ2-1; TRBD2 is a possible D gene (5 bases). V lost 0 bases to trimming and J lost 6 bases, with 15 bases between them. The germline CDR1 and CDR2 sequences are LGHNA and YNFKEQ. The CDR3 sequence is 16 residues long.

The rearrangement uses TRBV5-1 and TRBJ2-7; D remains ambiguous. This CDR3 is built from 14 residues. Germline CDR1 reads SGHRS; CDR2 reads YFSETQ. Trimming removed 0 bases at V and 0 bases at J, with 7 bases between. This CDR3 is CASSLDSNSYEQYF. The CDR3 DNA sequence: TGCGCCAGCAGCTTGGACAGTAACTCCTACGAGCAGTACTTC.

The chain employs TRBV7-9 and TRBJ2-7; the D is unclear. The germline V and J ends were trimmed by 3 bases and 2 bases, with 5 bases remaining between them. The CDR3 covers 12 residues. Per germline, CDR1 SEHNR and CDR2 FQNEAQ (reference sequence). Here the CDR3 reads CASSLETYEQYF. The DNA of the CDR3 is TGTGCCAGCAGCTTGGAAACCTACGAGCAGTACTTC. The full variable domain, rest sourced from reference TRBV7-9 and TRBJ2-7, is DTGVSQNPRHKITKRGQNVTFRCDPISEHNRLYWYRQTLGQGPEFLTYFQNEAQLEKSRLLSDRFSAERPKGSFSTLEIQRTEQGDSAMYLCASSLETYEQYFGPGTRLTVT.

This clonotype has just a few counts. The chain has TRBV20-1 and TRBJ2-1; weak D call: TRBD2 (5 bases). V was clipped by 6 bases and J by 4 bases, with 10 bases between them. In germline, CDR1 is DFQATT, CDR2 SNEGSKA (reference sequence). The CDR3 length is 12 residues. The CDR3 nucleotides are TGCAGTGCCCGGGGAGAATACAATGAGCAGTTCTTC. Encoded protein: CSARGEYNEQFF.

The chain carries TRBV20-1 and TRBJ1-2; D remains unclear. Germline CDR1 is DFQATT and CDR2 is SNEGSKA (reference sequence). The CDR3 length is 11 residues. V was pared by 7 bases and J by 4 bases, with 10 bases between. CDR3 protein: CSDTVPYGYTF. CDR3 bases: TGCAGTGATACAGTGCCCTATGGCTACACCTTC.

In this sample, this clonotype turned up many times. The rearrangement links TRBV3-1 to TRBJ1-3; D ambiguous. This CDR3 is built from 15 residues. Trimming shortened V by 1 base and J by 0 bases, and 7 bases separated the two germline ends. The V gene's germline CDR1 is LGHDT and CDR2 YNNKEL (reference sequence). CDR3 sequence (DNA): TGTGCCAGCAGCCAAGGGGCGGGCTCTGGAAACACCATATATTTT. This encodes CASSQGAGSGNTIYF.

This clonotype was picked up many times. The rearrangement uses TRBV18 and TRBJ1-2, with unresolved D. Between the trimmed V and J ends, which lost 3 bases and 2 bases, there was a span of 7 bases. CDR1 and CDR2 (germline): KGHSH, LQKENI. This CDR3 has 13 residues. The CDR3 nucleotides are TGTGCCAGCTCACCTGACACAAACTATGGCTACACCTTC. It specifies CASSPDTNYGYTF.

This clonotype was detected many times. The chain links TRBV28 to TRBJ2-2; possibly TRBD1 for D (6 bases). Trimming shortened V by 10 bases and J by 1 base, and 7 bases separated the two germline ends. The CDR3 totals 12 residues. Germline CDR1 is MDHEN and CDR2 is SYDVKM. The CDR3 bases are TGTGCCACGGACAGGAACACCGGGGAGCTGTTTTTT. It codes for CATDRNTGELFF.

This clonotype was detected once. The rearrangement joins TRBV28 to TRBJ2-5, with TRBD2 identical over 8 bases. Germline assignment: CDR1 MDHEN and CDR2 SYDVKM. J lost 2 bases, V lost 3 bases, and 11 bases had no gene match. The CDR3 is made up of 17 amino acids. The CDR3 reads CASSLTGGPTLQETQYF. As DNA, the CDR3 is TGTGCCAGCAGTTTGACGGGGGGGCCAACCCTTCAAGAGACCCAGTACTTC. Drawing the rest from reference TRBV28 and TRBJ2-5, the complete variable domain is DVKVTQSSRYLVKRTGEKVFLECVQDMDHENMFWYRQDPGLGLRLIYFSYDVKMKEKGDIPEGYSVSREKKERFSLILESASTNQTSMYLCASSLTGGPTLQETQYFGPGTRLLVL.

Ten or more counts support this clonotype. The chain combines TRBV13 with TRBJ1-1; TRBD1 is a possible D gene (5 bases). There are 13 residues in the CDR3. V was cut by 5 bases and J by 2 bases, with 9 bases left in between. Per the germline V gene, CDR1 is PRHDT and CDR2 is FYEKMQ (reference sequence). The CDR3 region is CASSGAGNTEAFF. The CDR3 bases are TGTGCCAGCAGCGGGGCCGGCAACACTGAAGCTTTCTTT. Combining the CDR3 with reference TRBV13 and TRBJ1-1 gives the whole variable domain AAGVIQSPRHLIKEKRETATLKCYPIPRHDTVYWYQQGPGQDPQFLISFYEKMQSDKGSIPDRFSAQQFSDYHSELNMSSLELGDSALYFCASSGAGNTEAFFGQGTRLTVV.

This clonotype showed up just a few times. This chain joins TRBV29-1 and TRBJ2-1, with TRBD1 identical over 8 bases. CDR3 length equals 14 residues. The ends lost 3 bases at V and 8 bases at J; junction bases unmatched: 9. Germline CDR1 reads SQVTM; CDR2 reads ANQGSEA. CDR3 nucleotides: TGCAGCGTTGAGATAACAGGGGGGATTTATGAGCAGTTCTTC. This encodes CSVEITGGIYEQFF.

V and J are TRBV20-1 and TRBJ1-2; D gene uncertain. Germline CDR1 DFQATT, CDR2 SNEGSKA (reference sequence). Trimming stripped 4 bases from V and 0 bases from J, with 12 bases between. This CDR3 comprises 14 residues. The CDR3: CSATEQITNYGYTF. In DNA, the CDR3 is TGCAGTGCTACGGAGCAGATTACTAACTATGGCTACACCTTC.

At least ten counts were recorded for this clonotype. The genes are TRBV20-1 and TRBJ1-1; TRBD1 agrees at 8 bases. Germline V gene sequence: CDR1 DFQATT, CDR2 SNEGSKA (reference sequence). This CDR3 region has 15 residues. The junction had 14 bases not matched to a gene; V was cut back by 6 bases and J by 5 bases. This CDR3 is CSAINAGQGGTEAFF. DNA of the CDR3: TGCAGTGCCATTAACGCCGGACAGGGAGGTACTGAAGCTTTCTTT.

This clonotype was observed many times. CDR3 DNA sequence: TGTGCCAGCTCACCGACGGGCCCAGGGAACACTGAAGCTTTCTTT. It codes for CASSPTGPGNTEAFF. The chain is built from TRBV18 and TRBJ1-1; D is unresolved. Germline loops: CDR1 KGHSH, CDR2 LQKENI. V was pared by 3 bases and J by 1 base, with 12 bases between. The CDR3 is 15 residues long.

This clonotype was counted at least ten times. This rearrangement joins TRBV30 to TRBJ2-5; maybe TRBD1 (6 bases). The V gene's germline CDR1 is GTSNPN and CDR2 SVGIG (reference sequence). V was shortened by 2 bases and J by 5 bases, with 15 bases between the two germline ends. The CDR3 spans 14 residues. DNA of the CDR3: TGTGCCTGGAGTCAAGGGGGAATTCTTGAGACCCAGTACTTC. Protein product: CAWSQGGILETQYF.

This clonotype showed up many times. The chain couples TRBV18 to TRBJ2-5; D is tentatively TRBD1 or TRBD2 (5 bases each). Trimming pared 3 bases from V and 7 bases from J, leaving 12 bases between. The germline V gene encodes CDR1 KGHSH and CDR2 LQKENI. This CDR3 is 13 amino acids long. The CDR3 loop reads CASSPDSRGTQYF. In DNA, the CDR3 is TGTGCCAGCTCACCCGACAGCCGGGGGACCCAGTACTTC.